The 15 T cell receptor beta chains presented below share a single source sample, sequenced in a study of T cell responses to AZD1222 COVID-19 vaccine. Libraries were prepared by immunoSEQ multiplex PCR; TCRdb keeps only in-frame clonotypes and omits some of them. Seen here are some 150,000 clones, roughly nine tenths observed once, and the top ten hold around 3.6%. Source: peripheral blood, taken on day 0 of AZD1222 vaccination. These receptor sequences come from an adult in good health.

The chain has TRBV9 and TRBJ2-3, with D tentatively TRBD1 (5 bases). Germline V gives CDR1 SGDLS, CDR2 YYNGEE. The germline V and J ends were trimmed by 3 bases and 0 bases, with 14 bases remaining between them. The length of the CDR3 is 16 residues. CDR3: CASSATWGGSTDTQYF. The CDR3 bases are TGTGCCAGCAGCGCCACATGGGGCGGCAGCACAGATACGCAGTATTTT.

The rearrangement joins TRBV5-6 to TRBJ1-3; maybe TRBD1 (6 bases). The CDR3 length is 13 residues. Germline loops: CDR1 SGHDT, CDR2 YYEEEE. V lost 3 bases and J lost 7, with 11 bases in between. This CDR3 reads CASSYRVFNTIYF. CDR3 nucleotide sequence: TGTGCCAGCAGCTACAGGGTTTTTAACACCATATATTTT.

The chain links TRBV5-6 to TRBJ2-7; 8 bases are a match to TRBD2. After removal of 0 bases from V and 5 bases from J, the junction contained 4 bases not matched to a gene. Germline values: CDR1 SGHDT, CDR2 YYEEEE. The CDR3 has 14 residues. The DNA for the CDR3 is TGTGCCAGCAGCTTGGTAGGACTAGCCCACGAGCAGTACTTC. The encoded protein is CASSLVGLAHEQYF.

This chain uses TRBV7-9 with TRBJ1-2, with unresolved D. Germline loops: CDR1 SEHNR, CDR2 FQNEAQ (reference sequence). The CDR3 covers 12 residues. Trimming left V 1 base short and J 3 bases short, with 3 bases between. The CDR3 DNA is TGTGCCAGCAGCTTAGGGGACTATGGCTACACCTTC. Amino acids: CASSLGDYGYTF.

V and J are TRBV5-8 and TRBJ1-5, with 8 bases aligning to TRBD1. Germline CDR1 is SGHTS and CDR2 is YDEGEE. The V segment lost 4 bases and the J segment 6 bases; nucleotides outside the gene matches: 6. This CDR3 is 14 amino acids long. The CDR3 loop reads CASSARTGTQPQHF. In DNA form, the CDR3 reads TGTGCCAGCAGCGCGCGGACAGGGACTCAGCCCCAGCATTTT.

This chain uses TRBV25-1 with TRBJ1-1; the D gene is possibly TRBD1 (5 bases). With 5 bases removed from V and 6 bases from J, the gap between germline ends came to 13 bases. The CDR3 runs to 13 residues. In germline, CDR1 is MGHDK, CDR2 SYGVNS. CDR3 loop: CASSKPGGSEAFF. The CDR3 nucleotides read TGTGCCAGCAGTAAGCCGGGGGGATCTGAAGCTTTCTTT.

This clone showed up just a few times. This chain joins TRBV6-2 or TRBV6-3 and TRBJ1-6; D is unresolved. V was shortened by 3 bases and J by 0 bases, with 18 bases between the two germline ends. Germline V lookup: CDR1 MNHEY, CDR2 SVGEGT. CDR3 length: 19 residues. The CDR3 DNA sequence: TGTGCCAGCAGTTATGATCGGACCCCCAGGAGCTCCTATAATTCACCCCTCCACTTT. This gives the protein CASSYDRTPRSSYNSPLHF.

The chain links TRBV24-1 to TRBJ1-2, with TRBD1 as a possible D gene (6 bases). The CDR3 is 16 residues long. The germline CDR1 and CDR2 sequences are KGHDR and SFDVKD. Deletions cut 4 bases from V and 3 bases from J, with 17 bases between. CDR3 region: CATSDPYREEDYGYTF. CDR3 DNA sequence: TGTGCCACCAGTGACCCCTACAGGGAGGAGGACTATGGCTACACCTTC.

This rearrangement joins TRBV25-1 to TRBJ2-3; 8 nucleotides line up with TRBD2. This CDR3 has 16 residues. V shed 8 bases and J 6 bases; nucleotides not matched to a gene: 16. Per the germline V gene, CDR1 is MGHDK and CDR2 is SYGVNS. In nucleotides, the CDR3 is TGTGCCAGCCGCTCGGGGGGGCGCAAGCAAGGCGATACGCAGTATTTT. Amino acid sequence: CASRSGGRKQGDTQYF.

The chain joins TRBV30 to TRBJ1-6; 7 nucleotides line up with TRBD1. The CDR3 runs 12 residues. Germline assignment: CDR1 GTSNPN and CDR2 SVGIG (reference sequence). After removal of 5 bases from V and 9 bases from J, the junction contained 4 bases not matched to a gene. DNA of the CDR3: TGTGCCTGGGACAGGGCGCGTTCACCCCTCCACTTT. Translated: CAWDRARSPLHF.

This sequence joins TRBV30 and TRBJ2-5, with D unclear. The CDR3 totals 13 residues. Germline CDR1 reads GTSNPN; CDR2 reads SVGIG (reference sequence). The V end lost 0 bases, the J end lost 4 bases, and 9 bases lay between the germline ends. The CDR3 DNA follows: TGTGCCTGGAGTGTGATATCCCGAGAGACCCAGTACTTC. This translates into CAWSVISRETQYF.

The CDR3 region is CASSYPTGGVNSPLHF. As DNA, the CDR3 is TGTGCCAGCAGTTACCCCACAGGGGGCGTTAATTCACCCCTCCACTTT. The V gene is TRBV6-5, the J gene TRBJ1-6; 9 bases fit TRBD1. CDR3 length: 16 residues. Germline-derived CDR1 and CDR2 are MNHEY and SVGAGI. Trimming removed 2 bases from V and 6 bases from J; junction bases left unmatched: 5.

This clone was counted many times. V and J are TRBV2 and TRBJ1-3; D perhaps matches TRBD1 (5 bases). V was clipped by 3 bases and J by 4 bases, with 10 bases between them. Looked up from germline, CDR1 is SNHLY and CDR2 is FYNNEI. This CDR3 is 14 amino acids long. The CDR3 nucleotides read TGTGCCAGCAGTGACCCAGGGTGGGGAAACACCATATATTTT. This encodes CASSDPGWGNTIYF.

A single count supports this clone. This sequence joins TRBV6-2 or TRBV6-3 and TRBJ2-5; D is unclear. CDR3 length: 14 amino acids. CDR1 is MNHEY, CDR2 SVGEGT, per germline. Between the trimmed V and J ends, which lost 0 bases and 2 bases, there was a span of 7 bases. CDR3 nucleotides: TGTGCCAGCAGTTACTCGAACGGACAAGAGACCCAGTACTTC. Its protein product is CASSYSNGQETQYF.

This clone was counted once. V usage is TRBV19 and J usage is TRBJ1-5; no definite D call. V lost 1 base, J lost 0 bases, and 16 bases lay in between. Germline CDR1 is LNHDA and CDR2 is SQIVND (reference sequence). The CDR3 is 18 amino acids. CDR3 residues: CASSIGRTIDYSNQPQHF. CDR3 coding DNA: TGTGCCAGTAGTATAGGCCGGACCATAGACTATAGCAATCAGCCCCAGCATTTT. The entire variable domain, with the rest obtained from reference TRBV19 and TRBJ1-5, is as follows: DGGITQSPKYLFRKEGQNVTLSCEQNLNHDAMYWYRQDPGQGLRLIYYSQIVNDFQKGDIAEGYSVSREKKESFPLTVTSAQKNPTAFYLCASSIGRTIDYSNQPQHFGDGTRLSIL.